This T cell receptor (beta chain) emerged from a study of shared clonotypes between healthy human individuals (dated by TCRdb to 2020 to 2021). The study in broad terms: The cohort included a few men and a couple of women between 18 and 49 years of age. To estimate repertoire size and how much clonotypes are shared between individuals, the study performed deep sequencing of blood TCR repertoires from 4 to 6 healthy adults. To increase sequencing depth and limit assay-specific biases, different laboratories used diverse techniques to prepare libraries and sequence TCR repertoires. Per donor, leukapheresis produced somewhere between about 0.94 and 9 billion PBMCs.

Using the deep immunoSEQ assay, multiplex PCR amplified TCR CDR3 regions from genomic DNA. Extracted genomic DNA from each cell subset was spread evenly across all wells of several immunoSEQ 96-well plates, with each plate serving as a replicate. Each replicate PCR for unsorted PBMC received 300 to 350 ng genomic DNA, equal to tens of thousands of T cell genomes. Genomic DNA from unsorted PBMC was sequenced over ten immunoSEQ deep assay plates. Purified libraries were measured with a Qubit 3.0 fluorometer, size-checked on a Bioanalyzer 2100, and measured again with the KAPA Library Quantification kit. Every immunoSEQ 96-well plate was sequenced on a separate single-read 150-cycle Illumina NextSeq 550 flow cell. The authors processed their data as follows. Because the immunoSEQ output held only junctional sequences and lacked quality scores, the filtering could not match the filtering applied to full-length reads. Sequences were annotated with PyIR, a Python wrapper for IgBLAST v1.9, using IMGT germline references to assign V/J genes and CDR3. Reads were filtered out if the reads had weak V/J assignments (E-value above 1e-6), no CDR3, stop codons, out-of-frame junctions, or ambiguous translated residues. V3J clonotypes were defined by identical inferred V gene, J gene, and CDR3 amino acid sequence. The percentage overlap between two repertoires was calculated by dividing the number of shared unique clonotypes by the size of the smaller repertoire. Three approaches were used to assess repertoire richness: RTK rarefaction, the Chao1 estimator, and Recon v2.1 estimates of unobserved clonotypes. TCRdb's version of the immuneACCESS table is confined to in-frame rearrangements and falls short of the full clone set. An unresolved V gene accounts for under half of the shortfall where checked; the remainder is of unknown origin. Clone size and the V and J calls come from that table; the DNA yielded D and trimming. In all, the sample holds more than 450,000 clones, and 60% to 85% of those were seen once. The ten largest account for 10% to 15% of the sample.

The donors were healthy, HIV-negative adults who had no recently reported acute infections or vaccinations. Every donor was a Caucasian adult residing in Nashville, Tennessee, USA. For unsorted samples, some 90 million PBMCs were counted, and genomic DNA was extracted using the QIAamp DNA Blood Mini kit. Blood was obtained by leukapheresis, after which PBMCs were separated by Ficoll-Histopaque density gradient centrifugation and cryopreserved in liquid nitrogen vapor phase. The paper as a whole reports these results and caveats: Based on pairwise subsampling, the degree of clonotype sharing among donors was expected to be affected by sequencing depth. Sampling was restricted to blood, and TCR repertoires in tissues likely differ from the TCR repertoires found in blood. The genetic and exposure-history diversity represented was limited by the small number of donors.

Spanning cysteine to phenylalanine, the CDR3 consists of 14 amino acids. Only the CDR3 portion is preserved as DNA: 42 bases, with reading frame beginning at the first base. As encoded in the germline V gene, CDR1 is MNHNS while CDR2 is SASEGT. V is clipped by 0 bases and J by 6 bases, and the sequence between their germline boundaries is 9 bases long. Points on this clone: Which antigen it targets is not known. No base qualities exist here, and no much larger clone lies one base off it.

The chain joins TRBV6-1 to TRBJ1-5; possibly the D gene is TRBD1, per 6 matching bases. The TCR originated in a woman between 35 and 50 years old in good health. Some clones in this sample may be carry-over from other donors' samples. Sequences were obtained from PBMCs. The encoded CDR3 is CASSEAGAGQPQHF. The DNA reads as follows: TGTGCCAGCAGTGAAGCGGGGGCTGGTCAGCCCCAGCATTTT.